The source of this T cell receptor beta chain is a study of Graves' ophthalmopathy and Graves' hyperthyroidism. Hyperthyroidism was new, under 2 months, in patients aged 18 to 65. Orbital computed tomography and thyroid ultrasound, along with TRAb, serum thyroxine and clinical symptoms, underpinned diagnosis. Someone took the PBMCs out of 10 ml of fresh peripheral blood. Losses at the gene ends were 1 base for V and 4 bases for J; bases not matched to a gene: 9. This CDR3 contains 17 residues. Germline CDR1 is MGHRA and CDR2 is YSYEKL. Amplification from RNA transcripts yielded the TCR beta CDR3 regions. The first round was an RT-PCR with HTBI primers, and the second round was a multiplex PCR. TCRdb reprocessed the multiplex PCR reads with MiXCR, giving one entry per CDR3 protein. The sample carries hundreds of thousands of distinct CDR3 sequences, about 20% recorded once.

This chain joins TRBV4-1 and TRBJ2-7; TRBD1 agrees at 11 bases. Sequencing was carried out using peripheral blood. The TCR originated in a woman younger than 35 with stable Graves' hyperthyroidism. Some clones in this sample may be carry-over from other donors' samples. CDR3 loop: CASSQVAPRDRGYEQYF. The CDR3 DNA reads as TGCGCCAGCAGCCAAGTGGCGCCGCGGGACAGGGGGTACGAGCAGTACTTC.